One sample yielded the 23 T cell receptor beta chains listed below, sequenced in a study of blood T cell repertoires in COVID-19. The data were produced by immunoSEQ multiplex PCR, yet TCRdb's version contains in-frame clones alone and is incomplete. Of about 190,000 clones in the sample, roughly 90% were seen once. Sequenced: peripheral blood. These receptors all stem from a middle-aged man with acute or convalescent COVID-19.

CDR3 protein: CASSFLRQTLAGNIQYF. In DNA form, the CDR3 reads TGTGCCAGCAGTTTTTTGCGTCAGACATTAGCGGGAAACATTCAGTACTTC. The chain is built from TRBV7-9 and TRBJ2-4, with 7 bases identical to TRBD2. The CDR3 has 17 residues. Germline lookup yields CDR1 SEHNR and CDR2 FQNEAQ (reference sequence). The V segment lost 6 bases and the J segment 6 bases; nucleotides outside the gene matches: 17.

The chain employs TRBV7-9 and TRBJ1-2, with 8 positions matching TRBD1. The V gene's germline CDR1 is SEHNR and CDR2 FQNEAQ (reference sequence). This CDR3 has 13 residues. The J segment lost 6 bases and the V segment lost 4 bases, leaving 4 bases of the junction unmatched. The CDR3 DNA is TGTGCCAGCAGCTCGACAGGGGCGGATGGCTACACCTTC. It is translated as CASSSTGADGYTF.

The rearrangement joins TRBV14 to TRBJ2-7, with TRBD1 identical over 12 bases. The ends lost 3 bases at V and 4 bases at J; junction bases unmatched: 4. Germline CDR1 and CDR2: SGHDN and FVKESK. The CDR3 is 15 residues long. The CDR3 nucleotides are TGTGCCAGCAGCCAGGGGACAGGGGGCTTTTACGAGCAGTACTTC. Amino acid sequence: CASSQGTGGFYEQYF.

The rearrangement links TRBV19 to TRBJ1-4; D not resolved. Germline assignment: CDR1 LNHDA and CDR2 SQIVND (reference sequence). There are 15 residues in the CDR3. V dropped 2 bases and J dropped 8 bases, with 15 bases sitting between them. CDR3 amino acids: CASSIFYRWEEKLFF. The DNA of the CDR3 is TGTGCCAGTAGTATATTCTATCGGTGGGAGGAAAAACTGTTTTTT.

This clone was counted once. The chain uses TRBV7-2 and TRBJ2-1; the D gene is possibly TRBD2 (5 bases). Germline V gives CDR1 SGHTA, CDR2 FQGNSA. The germline V and J ends were trimmed by 5 bases and 5 bases, with 10 bases remaining between them. The length of the CDR3 is 13 residues. The CDR3 protein is CASSKDGNNEQFF. In DNA form, the CDR3 reads TGTGCCAGCAGCAAGGACGGGAACAATGAGCAGTTCTTC.

The genes are TRBV25-1 and TRBJ1-1; maybe TRBD1 (5 bases). The V end lost 3 bases, the J end lost 1 base, and 9 bases lay between the germline ends. CDR1 is MGHDK, CDR2 SYGVNS, per germline. This CDR3 is built from 14 residues. This CDR3 reads CASSDWGGNTEAFF. CDR3 coding DNA: TGTGCCAGCAGTGATTGGGGGGGGAACACTGAAGCTTTCTTT. The whole variable domain, filled in from reference TRBV25-1 and TRBJ1-1, reads EADIYQTPRYLVIGTGKKITLECSQTMGHDKMYWYQQDPGMELHLIHYSYGVNSTEKGDLSSESTVSRIRTEHFPLTLESARPSHTSQYLCASSDWGGNTEAFFGQGTRLTVV.

The table lists this clone with a count of one. The J gene is TRBJ2-7, the V gene TRBV6-1, with D unclear. The CDR3 loop spans 15 amino acids. V was pared by 0 bases and J by 3 bases, with 12 bases between. Germline values: CDR1 MNHNS, CDR2 SASEGT. For the CDR3, the DNA is TGTGCCAGCAGTGAAGCGTCCAGTTCCTTCTACGAGCAGTACTTC. Its protein is CASSEASSSFYEQYF.

The chain joins TRBV5-1 to TRBJ1-4; 9 positions agree with TRBD1. Germline V gives CDR1 SGHRS, CDR2 YFSETQ. J was trimmed by 8 bases and V by 4 bases; bases with no gene match: 9. The CDR3 length is 15 residues. The CDR3 sequence: CASSLDRGVREKLFF. CDR3 coding DNA: TGCGCCAGCAGCCTGGACAGGGGTGTTCGCGAAAAACTGTTTTTT.

The chain combines TRBV12-3 or TRBV12-4 with TRBJ2-2, with TRBD2 as a possible D gene (5 bases). Deletions cut 2 bases from V and 8 bases from J, with 9 bases between. This CDR3 region has 13 residues. Written as DNA, the CDR3 is TGTGCCAGCAGTTTACGGGGTTTGGGGGAGCTGTTTTTT. Amino acids: CASSLRGLGELFF.

This clone is a singleton in its sample. The V gene is TRBV5-4, the J gene TRBJ2-1; 7 nucleotides agree with TRBD1. Germline CDR1 reads SGHNT; CDR2 reads YYREEE (reference sequence). The CDR3 is made up of 15 amino acids. V was clipped by 3 bases and J by 4 bases; unmatched bases: 7. Written as DNA, the CDR3 is TGTGCCAGCAGCTCCCGGGACAGCTATTACAATGAGCAGTTCTTC. It is translated as CASSSRDSYYNEQFF.

This chain connects TRBV5-1 to TRBJ1-1, with D perhaps matching TRBD1 (5 bases). The CDR3 runs to 15 residues. Trimming shortened V by 0 bases and J by 4 bases, and 13 bases separated the two germline ends. CDR1 and CDR2 (germline): SGHRS, YFSETQ. CDR3: CASSLGAGMGTEAFF. DNA of the CDR3: TGCGCCAGCAGCTTGGGGGCAGGGATGGGCACTGAAGCTTTCTTT.

This chain connects TRBV7-2 to TRBJ1-2; no clear D. The germline V and J ends were trimmed by 0 bases and 4 bases, with 12 bases remaining between them. The CDR3 totals 15 residues. Germline CDR1 reads SGHTA; CDR2 reads FQGNSA. CDR3 loop: CASSLALTEAYGYTF. The CDR3 region has the DNA TGTGCCAGCAGCTTAGCCCTGACGGAGGCCTATGGCTACACCTTC.

This chain links TRBV9 with TRBJ2-7; 13 bases map to TRBD2. Trimming at V came to 2 bases and at J to 4 bases, leaving 3 bases not matched to a gene. Looked up from germline, CDR1 is SGDLS and CDR2 is YYNGEE. The CDR3 is made up of 15 amino acids. In DNA, the CDR3 is TGTGCCAGCAGCGTGGGGACTAGCGGGGTTTACGAGCAGTACTTC. Its protein is CASSVGTSGVYEQYF. The complete variable domain, with remaining parts taken from reference TRBV9 and TRBJ2-7, reads DSGVTQTPKHLITATGQRVTLRCSPRSGDLSVYWYQQSLDQGLQFLIQYYNGEERAKGNILERFSAQQFPDLHSELNLSSLELGDSALYFCASSVGTSGVYEQYFGPGTRLTVT.

The rearrangement uses TRBV7-2 and TRBJ1-1; 9 positions agree with TRBD1. Trimming removed 5 bases from V and 2 bases from J; junction bases left unmatched: 6. The length of the CDR3 is 15 residues. Germline V lookup: CDR1 SGHTA, CDR2 FQGNSA. The CDR3 reads CASSPMGQGNTEAFF. The CDR3, as DNA: TGTGCCAGCAGCCCCATGGGACAGGGAAACACTGAAGCTTTCTTT. Full variable domain (remainder filled in from reference TRBV7-2 and TRBJ1-1): GAGVSQSPSNKVTEKGKDVELRCDPISGHTALYWYRQSLGQGLEFLIYFQGNSAPDKSGLPSDRFSAERTGGSVSTLTIQRTQQEDSAVYLCASSPMGQGNTEAFFGQGTRLTVV.

V gene TRBV5-1 combines with J gene TRBJ2-1; TRBD2 agrees at 10 bases. The CDR3 consists of 15 residues. V gave up 0 bases and J gave up 5 bases; unmatched junction bases: 2. Germline CDR1 reads SGHRS; CDR2 reads YFSETQ. The CDR3 region has the DNA TGCGCCAGCAGCTTGGGGACTAGCGGACACAATGAGCAGTTCTTC. This gives the protein CASSLGTSGHNEQFF.

The chain combines TRBV7-9 with TRBJ2-3; D gene unclear. The CDR3 contains 12 residues. The germline gives CDR1 SEHNR, CDR2 FQNEAQ (reference sequence). Trimming took 6 bases from V and 6 from J, leaving 10 bases between them. The CDR3 loop reads CASSTLRDTQYF. CDR3 in DNA: TGTGCCAGCAGTACTCTCCGGGATACGCAGTATTTT.

This clone was counted only a few times. The chain links TRBV7-9 to TRBJ1-2; 7 nucleotides line up with TRBD1. With V trimmed by 5 bases and J by 2 bases, 11 bases remained unmatched. Germline lookup yields CDR1 SEHNR and CDR2 FQNEAQ (reference sequence). The CDR3 covers 16 residues. This CDR3 reads CASSPRAGGHNYGYTF. In nucleotides, the CDR3 is TGTGCCAGCAGCCCCCGGGCAGGGGGTCACAACTATGGCTACACCTTC.

The chain links TRBV7-6 to TRBJ1-1; TRBD1 aligns across 10 bases. V was pared by 4 bases and J by 3 bases, with 11 bases of the junction left unmatched. The germline CDR1 and CDR2 sequences are SGHVS and FNYEAQ. The CDR3 totals 17 residues. CDR3 loop: CASSSPGQGNSDTEAFF. The CDR3 nucleotides are TGTGCCAGCAGCTCACCGGGACAGGGGAATTCGGACACTGAAGCTTTCTTT.

V usage is TRBV29-1 and J usage is TRBJ2-6; no firm D call. Trimming removed 4 bases at V and 0 bases at J, with 4 bases between. The CDR3 spans 13 residues. The germline V gene encodes CDR1 SQVTM and CDR2 ANQGSEA. DNA for the CDR3: TGCAGCGTTGGTCTCTCTGGGGCCAACGTCCTGACTTTC. Translation gives CSVGLSGANVLTF.

The CDR3 reads CASSRGPNEKLFF. The CDR3 bases are TGCGCCAGCAGCAGGGGCCCGAATGAAAAACTGTTTTTT. The chain employs TRBV10-1 and TRBJ1-4, with D possibly being TRBD1 (6 bases). Trimming left V 6 bases short and J 5 bases short, with 10 bases between. This CDR3 spans 13 amino acids. From germline, CDR1 is WNHNN and CDR2 SYGVQD (reference sequence).

J is TRBJ1-1 and V is TRBV9; possibly TRBD1 for D (5 bases). This CDR3 comprises 14 residues. Germline V gives CDR1 SGDLS, CDR2 YYNGEE. Trimming removed 3 bases from V and 4 bases from J, with 13 bases in between. The CDR3 sequence is CASSGPGQGTEAFF. The CDR3 region has the DNA TGTGCCAGCAGCGGACCCGGGCAGGGCACTGAAGCTTTCTTT.

This chain links TRBV5-1 with TRBJ1-2; the match to TRBD1 covers 7 bases. Per germline, CDR1 SGHRS and CDR2 YFSETQ. V lost 4 bases, J lost 2 bases, and 2 bases stayed unmatched. The CDR3 runs 13 residues. The CDR3 sequence: CASSLGQNYGYTF. The CDR3, as DNA: TGCGCCAGCAGCCTGGGACAGAACTATGGCTACACCTTC.

The gene calls are TRBV7-2 and TRBJ1-5; 7 bases agree with TRBD1. Trimming removed 1 base from V and 7 bases from J; junction bases left unmatched: 7. Per the germline V gene, CDR1 is SGHTA and CDR2 is FQGNSA. The CDR3 has 15 amino acids. In DNA form, the CDR3 reads TGTGCCAGCAGCTTAGAGACAGGGAGCCGCCAGCCCCAGCATTTT. This sequence encodes CASSLETGSRQPQHF. The full variable domain, its missing parts supplied by reference TRBV7-2 and TRBJ1-5, is GAGVSQSPSNKVTEKGKDVELRCDPISGHTALYWYRQSLGQGLEFLIYFQGNSAPDKSGLPSDRFSAERTGGSVSTLTIQRTQQEDSAVYLCASSLETGSRQPQHFGDGTRLSIL.